These 32 T cell receptor beta chains were all obtained from the same sample, sequenced in a study of regulatory T cells in long-lasting Graves disease. Time point in this sample: newly diagnosed GD, antithyroid drugs for less than 3 months. Preparation of the TCR library used RNA extracted from PBMCs. According to the study, TCR beta libraries were built with iRepertoire HTBI primers and CDR3-region Arm-PCR. TCRdb processed the multiplex PCR reads anew with MiXCR; each CDR3 protein has one entry. The sample contains around 470,000 distinct CDR3 sequences, 13% to 15% of which appear only once. The data were also submitted as part of a second study, on T cells in Graves' hyperthyroidism and ophthalmopathy.

The source material was peripheral blood mononuclear cells (PBMCs), sampled at new diagnosis, from a patient treated with antithyroid drugs. The receptor source for this set is a woman aged 45-60 years with Graves disease.

The chain combines TRBV10-3 with TRBJ2-1; D is unresolved. Deletions cut 7 bases from V and 6 bases from J, with 16 bases between. The germline gives CDR1 ENHRY, CDR2 SYGVKD. The length of the CDR3 is 14 residues. The CDR3 sequence is CAIKPSRSFNEQFF. The CDR3 DNA follows: TGTGCCATCAAGCCTAGTAGGAGTTTCAATGAGCAGTTCTTC.

This clonotype was observed at least ten times. The CDR3 coding sequence is TGCGCCAGCAGCCGACAAACCGGACAGGACGTTCGCGCGACCCAGTACTTC. This gives the protein CASSRQTGQDVRATQYF. The chain couples TRBV4-1 to TRBJ2-5, with 7 bases fitting TRBD1. This CDR3 is 17 amino acids long. V was clipped by 4 bases and J by 7 bases; unmatched bases: 18. Germline-derived CDR1 and CDR2 are MGHRA and YSYEKL.

This rearrangement joins TRBV6-1 to TRBJ1-5; 9 bases line up with TRBD1. The CDR3 is 17 amino acids. V trimming: 7 bases; J trimming: 3 bases; junction bases outside the gene matches: 13. The V gene's germline CDR1 is MNHNS and CDR2 SASEGT. Written as DNA, the CDR3 is TGTGCCAGCATATGGGACAGGGCGATTAGCAACAATCAGCCCCAGCATTTT. As protein: CASIWDRAISNNQPQHF.

This clonotype has a handful of counts. A much larger clone is a single base away; this may be a read error. Since no conserved phenylalanine or tryptophan closes the CDR3, a read error is the likely cause. The genes are TRBV12-3 or TRBV12-4 and TRBJ2-1; D possibly uses TRBD1 or TRBD2 (6 bases each). Between the trimmed V and J ends, which lost 7 bases and 0 bases, there was a span of 22 bases. The CDR3 is 18 amino acids. The DNA for the CDR3 is TGTGCCAGCATCCCGCGCGGTTTAGGGGGGAGCTCCTACAATGAGCAGTTCCTC. It encodes CASIPRGLGGSSYNEQFL.

This clonotype was detected many times. The gene calls are TRBV12-3 or TRBV12-4 and TRBJ2-3; D is perhaps TRBD2 (7 bases). The CDR3 is 16 amino acids. V shed 5 bases and J shed 3 bases, with 18 bases lying between them. The CDR3 nucleotides read TGTGCCAGCAGTACAAAAAGGGGGGGTAGGACAGATACGCAGTATTTT. This encodes CASSTKRGGRTDTQYF.

This clonotype was counted at least ten times. V gene TRBV28 combines with J gene TRBJ2-1; D may be TRBD1 or TRBD2 (5 bases each). Germline V gives CDR1 MDHEN, CDR2 SYDVKM. Trimming removed 7 bases at V and 5 bases at J, with 12 bases between. The CDR3 has 13 residues. DNA of the CDR3: TGTGCCAGCACCCTGGGACGGCACAATGAGCAGTTCTTC. Translated: CASTLGRHNEQFF. The full variable domain, rest sourced from reference TRBV28 and TRBJ2-1, is DVKVTQSSRYLVKRTGEKVFLECVQDMDHENMFWYRQDPGLGLRLIYFSYDVKMKEKGDIPEGYSVSREKKERFSLILESASTNQTSMYLCASTLGRHNEQFFGPGTRLTVL.

This clonotype was observed a handful of times. The gene calls are TRBV19 and TRBJ1-5; D gene uncertain. In germline, CDR1 is LNHDA, CDR2 SQIVND (reference sequence). Trimming took 1 base from V and 2 from J, leaving 12 bases between them. This CDR3 spans 16 amino acids. The CDR3 bases are TGTGCCAGTAGTATAGTGGGAGCTTCGGGCAATCAGCCCCAGCATTTT. This encodes CASSIVGASGNQPQHF.

As to this clonotype: A single base is all that separates this from a far larger clone, so a read error is likely. V gene TRBV12-3 or TRBV12-4 combines with J gene TRBJ2-3; the D is unclear. This CDR3 is built from 14 residues. The ends were cut back, 5 bases at V and 2 bases at J, with 11 bases in the middle. In DNA form, the CDR3 reads TGTGCCAGCAGTCCCCCAGGATCCACAGATACGCAGTATTTT. Residues: CASSPPGSTDTQYF.

The chain combines TRBV5-6 with TRBJ2-3; D call uncertain. The CDR3 is 13 amino acids. V lost 3 bases, J lost 1 base, and 6 bases lay in between. Germline V CDR1 and CDR2: SGHDT, YYEEEE. DNA of the CDR3: TGTGCCAGCAGCTCCTGGGGCACAGATACGCAGTATTTT. Translated, it gives CASSSWGTDTQYF.

The table lists this clonotype with many counts. The chain joins TRBV28 to TRBJ2-7, with a possible D match to TRBD2 (5 bases). Looked up from germline, CDR1 is MDHEN and CDR2 is SYDVKM. CDR3 length equals 15 residues. Trimming took 6 bases from V and 2 from J, leaving 17 bases between them. CDR3 nucleotide sequence: TGTGCCAGCAGCCGCGAGGGCGGCTATGCCTACGAGCAGTACTTC. Translation: CASSREGGYAYEQYF.

This rearrangement joins TRBV6-1 to TRBJ2-7; D gene uncertain. The ends were cut back, 0 bases at V and 1 base at J, with 7 bases in the middle. The germline CDR1 and CDR2 sequences are MNHNS and SASEGT. The CDR3 extends over 14 amino acids. This CDR3 reads CASSEAHRSYEQYF. The CDR3 DNA reads TGTGCCAGCAGTGAAGCGCACAGATCCTACGAGCAGTACTTC.

V is TRBV18 and J is TRBJ1-5; 7 nucleotides agree with TRBD1. This CDR3 has 15 residues. Germline V gene sequence: CDR1 KGHSH, CDR2 LQKENI. V trimming: 5 bases; J trimming: 6 bases; junction bases outside the gene matches: 10. The CDR3 region has the DNA TGTGCCAGCTCAAGCTCGACAGGGATCACTCAGCCCCAGCATTTT. Translation: CASSSSTGITQPQHF.

V is TRBV3-1 and J is TRBJ2-2; possibly TRBD2 for D (6 bases). This CDR3 has 17 amino acids. V lost 1 base and J 1 base, leaving 13 bases between the germline ends. Germline V CDR1 and CDR2: LGHDT, YNNKEL (reference sequence). The CDR3 nucleotides read TGTGCCAGCAGCCAAGTTCGCCAGGGAGGGAACACCGGGGAGCTGTTTTTT. This encodes CASSQVRQGGNTGELFF. The full variable domain, rest sourced from reference TRBV3-1 and TRBJ2-2, is DTAVSQTPKYLVTQMGNDKSIKCEQNLGHDTMYWYKQDSKKFLKIMFSYNNKELIINETVPNRFSPKSPDKAHLNLHINSLELGDSAVYFCASSQVRQGGNTGELFFGEGSRLTVL.

The CDR3, as DNA: TGCGCCAGCAGCCGAGGACAGGGGGCGAATTGGGACACTGAAGCTTTCTTT. Translation gives CASSRGQGANWDTEAFF. The chain is built from TRBV5-1 and TRBJ1-1, with 11 bases fitting TRBD1. Germline V gene data show CDR1 as SGHRS and CDR2 as YFSETQ. V dropped 4 bases and J dropped 3; count of bases not matched to a gene: 11. This CDR3 contains 17 residues.

The V gene is TRBV6-1, the J gene TRBJ2-3; D uncertain. This CDR3 spans 16 amino acids. The ends were cut back, 0 bases at V and 3 bases at J, with 13 bases in the middle. Germline CDR1 is MNHNS and CDR2 is SASEGT. The CDR3 bases are TGTGCCAGCAGTGAAGCGCTCTGGGGTGGAACAGATACGCAGTATTTT. It is translated as CASSEALWGGTDTQYF.

For this clonotype: A much larger clone lies one base from this, so it may be a read error. The chain is built from TRBV5-1 and TRBJ1-5; D gene unclear. The length of the CDR3 is 14 residues. Germline V CDR1 and CDR2: SGHRS, YFSETQ. The CDR3 region is CASSLSGNNHPQHF. DNA of the CDR3: TGCGCCAGCAGCTTGTCGGGGAACAATCACCCCCAGCATTTT.

This clonotype was observed many times. The rearrangement joins TRBV24-1 to TRBJ2-5; 7 bases are shared with TRBD2. Germline-derived CDR1 and CDR2 are KGHDR and SFDVKD. The CDR3 extends over 14 amino acids. The V gene end was trimmed by 4 bases and the J gene end by 7 bases; junction bases not matched to a gene: 8. CDR3 sequence (DNA): TGTGCCACCAGTGAGGGACGGGGGGTGTCGACCCAGTACTTC. Residues: CATSEGRGVSTQYF.

This clonotype was seen repeatedly, ten times or more. The chain is built from TRBV11-2 and TRBJ2-5; 10 bases line up with TRBD2. This CDR3 is built from 15 residues. V was clipped by 5 bases and J by 3 bases; unmatched bases: 6. Germline loops: CDR1 SGHAT, CDR2 FQNNGV. CDR3 nucleotide sequence: TGTGCCAGCAGCGCAGGACTAGCGGAAAAAGAGACCCAGTACTTC. Translated: CASSAGLAEKETQYF.

Concerning this clonotype itself: A read error may account for a junction end that differs from germline. The gene calls are TRBV3-1 and TRBJ2-1, with 11 bases fitting TRBD1. Germline CDR1 LGHDT, CDR2 YNNKEL (reference sequence). The CDR3 runs to 14 residues. The CDR3 sequence is CVSSQRDRGGEQFF. The CDR3 nucleotides read TGTGTCAGCAGCCAACGGGACAGGGGGGGTGAGCAGTTCTTC.

This clonotype was observed a handful of times. V and J are TRBV28 and TRBJ1-1; possible D gene TRBD1, 6 bases. CDR3 size: 12 residues. Germline V lookup: CDR1 MDHEN, CDR2 SYDVKM. Deletions cut 11 bases from V and 2 bases from J, with 12 bases between. In DNA, the CDR3 is TGTGCCTCCTACAGGGACAACACTGAAGCTTTCTTT. Amino acid sequence: CASYRDNTEAFF.

Ten or more counts support this clonotype. The chain joins TRBV28 to TRBJ2-7, with D uncertain. The CDR3 spans 16 residues. Germline-derived CDR1 and CDR2 are MDHEN and SYDVKM. Trimming cost V 7 bases and J 0 bases, with 19 bases left between them. The CDR3 spells CASTPMRRTFSYEQYF. The CDR3 DNA sequence: TGTGCCAGCACCCCCATGAGGAGAACCTTCTCCTACGAGCAGTACTTC.

Only one count was recorded for this clonotype. This chain uses TRBV14 with TRBJ2-1, with 8 bases lining up with TRBD2. Germline CDR1 and CDR2: SGHDN and FVKESK. V gave up 1 base and J gave up 5 bases; unmatched junction bases: 13. The CDR3 has 18 amino acids. Here the CDR3 DNA reads TGTGCCAGCAGCCAAGTCAGTTGGGGCGGGAGGAATAACAATGAGCAGTTCTTC. Translating gives CASSQVSWGGRNNNEQFF.

This clonotype appeared a few times. Here the CDR3 reads CASSFRGTGSTMHGYTF. The CDR3 bases are TGTGCCAGCAGCTTCCGCGGGACAGGGTCTACTATGCATGGCTACACCTTC. V usage is TRBV11-2 and J usage is TRBJ1-2, with 9 bases aligning to TRBD1. After removal of 3 bases from V and 6 bases from J, the junction contained 14 bases not matched to a gene. There are 17 residues in the CDR3. Germline-derived CDR1 and CDR2 are SGHAT and FQNNGV.

This clonotype was seen a handful of times. The chain couples TRBV12-3 or TRBV12-4 to TRBJ2-1, with D possibly matching TRBD1 (6 bases). The V end was cut by 5 bases, the J end by 6 bases, with 17 bases between. This CDR3 is 15 amino acids long. CDR3 residues: CASSMTGSHLNEQFF. The CDR3 DNA reads as TGTGCCAGCAGTATGACAGGCTCCCATCTCAATGAGCAGTTCTTC.

This clonotype has at least ten counts. The J gene is TRBJ2-7, the V gene TRBV28, with 7 nucleotides matching TRBD2. This CDR3 comprises 16 residues. The V gene end was trimmed by 2 bases and the J gene end by 1 base; junction bases not matched to a gene: 8. Germline CDR1 MDHEN, CDR2 SYDVKM. CDR3 sequence: CASSLDGGSQSYEQYF. DNA of the CDR3: TGTGCCAGCAGTTTAGACGGGGGGAGTCAGTCCTACGAGCAGTACTTC.

This clonotype was seen many times. The chain recombines TRBV11-2 with TRBJ2-2; possible D gene TRBD2, 6 bases. CDR1 is SGHAT and CDR2 is FQNNGV in the germline V gene. The CDR3 is 16 amino acids. Trimming removed 1 base at V and 4 bases at J, with 13 bases between. The CDR3 nucleotides read TGTGCCAGCAGCTTAGTTGTGGGAGGCGGCACCGGGGAGCTGTTTTTT. Translating gives CASSLVVGGGTGELFF.

The sample holds a few counts of this clonotype. The gene calls are TRBV28 and TRBJ2-1; D possibly uses TRBD1 or TRBD2 (6 bases each). There are 15 residues in the CDR3. The germline CDR1 and CDR2 sequences are MDHEN and SYDVKM. The ends were cut back, 2 bases at V and 4 bases at J, with 12 bases in the middle. The CDR3 loop is CASSLAGQQYNEQFF. The CDR3 bases are TGTGCCAGCAGTTTAGCGGGACAACAGTACAATGAGCAGTTCTTC.

This clonotype has ten or more counts. This chain joins TRBV9 and TRBJ1-1, with a weak D call TRBD1 (6 bases). CDR3 length equals 15 residues. Trimming removed 0 bases from V and 1 base from J, with 10 bases in between. From germline, CDR1 is SGDLS and CDR2 YYNGEE. In DNA, the CDR3 is TGTGCCAGCAGCGTAGCTGCGACAGGGAACACTGAAGCTTTCTTT. It specifies CASSVAATGNTEAFF.

V and J are TRBV4-1 and TRBJ2-1; D is perhaps TRBD1 or TRBD2 (5 bases each). V dropped 4 bases and J dropped 4 bases, with 14 bases sitting between them. The CDR3 covers 15 residues. Germline CDR1 and CDR2: MGHRA and YSYEKL. The CDR3 reads CASSRGRGKYNEQFF. CDR3 DNA: TGCGCCAGCAGCCGGGGACGGGGCAAGTACAATGAGCAGTTCTTC.

In its sample, this clonotype was seen many times. V is TRBV2 and J is TRBJ2-3; 15 nucleotides align to TRBD2. Unmatched junction bases numbered 5, after V lost 6 bases and J lost 4 bases. The germline V gene encodes CDR1 SNHLY and CDR2 FYNNEI. The CDR3 contains 16 residues. In nucleotides, the CDR3 is TGTGCCAGCAGACCGGGACTAGCGGGAGGACCAGATACGCAGTATTTT. Its translation is CASRPGLAGGPDTQYF.

Ten or more counts support this clonotype. V usage is TRBV28 and J usage is TRBJ2-1, with a weak D call TRBD1 (6 bases). V shed 8 bases and J shed 4 bases, with 12 bases lying between them. The V gene's germline CDR1 is MDHEN and CDR2 SYDVKM. The CDR3 has 13 residues. CDR3 sequence: CASGLTGYNEQFF. DNA of the CDR3: TGTGCCAGCGGGTTGACAGGTTACAATGAGCAGTTCTTC.

This clonotype is a singleton in its sample. Since a far larger clone is one base different, this is likely a read error. The rearrangement links TRBV11-2 to TRBJ2-3, with D perhaps TRBD1 (6 bases). Matching the DNA end better, TRBJ2-7 makes the J call doubtful. CDR1 is SGHAT, CDR2 FQNNGV, per germline. The CDR3 loop spans 13 amino acids. The CDR3 DNA follows: TGTGCCAGCAGCTTAGCCGGGGACAATGAGCAGTACTTC. Its protein is CASSLAGDNEQYF.